This entry describes one T cell receptor (beta chain). This sample was taken from a study of T cells in Graves' hyperthyroidism and ophthalmopathy. The CDR3 is made up of 15 amino acids. With 7 bases removed from V and 5 bases from J, the gap between germline ends came to 21 bases. CDR1 is LGHNT and CDR2 is FRNRAP in the germline V gene. Amplified TCR beta CDR3 regions derived from RNA transcripts. First-round RT-PCR with HTBI primers amplified the TCR CDR3 region. A single record per CDR3 protein comes from TCRdb applying MiXCR to the multiplex PCR reads. Of hundreds of thousands of distinct CDR3 sequences listed, less than 25% are singletons.

Material for sequencing was blood. The V gene is TRBV12-5, the J gene TRBJ2-7; tentatively, D is TRBD1 (6 bases). The sequence was collected from a woman aged 25-40 years with Graves' ophthalmopathy. As DNA, the CDR3 is TGTGCTAGTGCCCTTCCTGGGGGCAGGGGACACGAGCAGTACTTC. Translation: CASALPGGRGHEQYF.